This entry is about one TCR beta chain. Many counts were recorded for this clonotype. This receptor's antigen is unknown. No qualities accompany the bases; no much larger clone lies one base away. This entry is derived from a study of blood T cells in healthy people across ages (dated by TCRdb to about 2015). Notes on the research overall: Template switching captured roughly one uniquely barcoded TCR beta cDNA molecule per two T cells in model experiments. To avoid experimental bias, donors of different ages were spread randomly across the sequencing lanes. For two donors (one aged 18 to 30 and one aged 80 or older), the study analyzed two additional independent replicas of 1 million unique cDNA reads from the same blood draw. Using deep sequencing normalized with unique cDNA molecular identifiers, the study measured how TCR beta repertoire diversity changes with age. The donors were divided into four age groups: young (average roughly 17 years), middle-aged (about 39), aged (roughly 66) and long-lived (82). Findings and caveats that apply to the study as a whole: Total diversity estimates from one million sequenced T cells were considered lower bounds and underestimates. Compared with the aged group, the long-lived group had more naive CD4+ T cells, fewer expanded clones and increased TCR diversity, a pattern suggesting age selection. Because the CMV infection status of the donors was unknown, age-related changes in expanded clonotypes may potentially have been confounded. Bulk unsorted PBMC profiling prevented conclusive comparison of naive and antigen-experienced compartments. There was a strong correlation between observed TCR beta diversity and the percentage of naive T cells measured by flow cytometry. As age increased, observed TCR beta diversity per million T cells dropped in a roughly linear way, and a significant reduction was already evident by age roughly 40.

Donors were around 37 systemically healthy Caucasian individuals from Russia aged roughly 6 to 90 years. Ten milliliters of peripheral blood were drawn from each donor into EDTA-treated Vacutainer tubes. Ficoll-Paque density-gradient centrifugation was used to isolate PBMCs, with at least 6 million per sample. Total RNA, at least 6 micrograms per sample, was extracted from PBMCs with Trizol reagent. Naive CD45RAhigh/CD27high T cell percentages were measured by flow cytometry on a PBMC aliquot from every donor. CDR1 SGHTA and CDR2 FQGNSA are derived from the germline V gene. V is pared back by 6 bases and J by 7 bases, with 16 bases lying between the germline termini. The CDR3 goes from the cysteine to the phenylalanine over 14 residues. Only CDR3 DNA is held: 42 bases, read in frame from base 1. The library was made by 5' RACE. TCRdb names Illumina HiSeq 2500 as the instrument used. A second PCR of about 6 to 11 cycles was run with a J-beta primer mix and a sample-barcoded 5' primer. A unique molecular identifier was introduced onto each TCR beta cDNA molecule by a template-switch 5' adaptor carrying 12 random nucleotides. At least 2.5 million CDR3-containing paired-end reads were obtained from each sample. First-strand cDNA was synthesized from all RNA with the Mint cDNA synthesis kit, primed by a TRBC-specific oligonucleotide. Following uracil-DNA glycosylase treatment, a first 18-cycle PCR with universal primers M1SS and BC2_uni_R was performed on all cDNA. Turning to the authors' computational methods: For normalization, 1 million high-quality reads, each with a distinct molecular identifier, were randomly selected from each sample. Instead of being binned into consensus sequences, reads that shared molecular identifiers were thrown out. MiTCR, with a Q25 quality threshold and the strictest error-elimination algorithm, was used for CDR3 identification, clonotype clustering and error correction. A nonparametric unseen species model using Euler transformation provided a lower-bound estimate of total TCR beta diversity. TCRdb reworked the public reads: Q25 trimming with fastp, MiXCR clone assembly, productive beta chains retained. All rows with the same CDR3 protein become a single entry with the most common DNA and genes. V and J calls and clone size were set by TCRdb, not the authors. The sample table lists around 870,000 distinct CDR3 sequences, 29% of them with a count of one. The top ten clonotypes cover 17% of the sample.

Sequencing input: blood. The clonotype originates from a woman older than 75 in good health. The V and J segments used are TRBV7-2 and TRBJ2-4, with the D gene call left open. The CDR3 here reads CASRTTGDGNIQYF. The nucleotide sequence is TGTGCCAGCAGAACCACGGGCGATGGGAACATTCAGTACTTC. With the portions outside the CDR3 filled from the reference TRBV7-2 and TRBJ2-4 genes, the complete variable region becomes GAGVSQSPSNKVTEKGKDVELRCDPISGHTALYWYRQSLGQGLEFLIYFQGNSAPDKSGLPSDRFSAERTGGSVSTLTIQRTQQEDSAVYLCASRTTGDGNIQYFGAGTRLSVL.